The 28 T cell receptor beta chains below all came from one sample that was sequenced in a study of T cell changes during pregnancy in multiple sclerosis. The method was immunoSEQ multiplex PCR; TCRdb's version includes in-frame clones alone and lacks a portion of them. The repertoire holds tens of thousands of clones, with around 90% as singletons. Specimen: peripheral blood, collected after pregnancy. These receptors came from a female donor in good health, enrolled as a control in a pregnancy study.

The V and J genes are TRBV5-6 and TRBJ2-1, with 11 bases that match TRBD2. The CDR3 length is 15 residues. V shed 4 bases and J 4 bases; nucleotides not matched to a gene: 4. CDR1 and CDR2 from the germline V gene are SGHDT and YYEEEE. The CDR3 DNA reads as TGTGCCAGCAGCGAGGGACTAGCGGCGTACAATGAGCAGTTCTTC. Translating gives CASSEGLAAYNEQFF.

V and J are TRBV28 and TRBJ1-5; weak D call: TRBD1 (6 bases). CDR3 length equals 16 residues. The V end lost 6 bases, the J end lost 2 bases, and 17 bases lay between the germline ends. Germline CDR1 MDHEN, CDR2 SYDVKM. CDR3 amino acids: CASSPGGGFRNQPQHF. CDR3 DNA sequence: TGTGCCAGCAGCCCTGGGGGGGGCTTTCGCAATCAGCCCCAGCATTTT.

CDR3: CATSRDQISYGYTF. In nucleotides, the CDR3 is TGTGCCACCAGCAGAGATCAGATATCCTATGGCTACACCTTC. V gene TRBV15 combines with J gene TRBJ1-2, with D hard to call. The CDR3 consists of 14 residues. V shed 0 bases and J shed 4 bases, with 9 bases lying between them. Per the germline V gene, CDR1 is LNHNV and CDR2 is YYDKDF (reference sequence).

V and J are TRBV4-3 and TRBJ2-1; D remains ambiguous. The ends were cut back, 0 bases at V and 13 bases at J, with 13 bases in the middle. Germline CDR1 LGHNA, CDR2 YSLEER. The CDR3 is made up of 13 amino acids. The CDR3 nucleotides read TGCGCCAGCAGCCAAGACGAGCATGGGCGCCAGTTCTTC. The encoded protein is CASSQDEHGRQFF.

This clone was seen once. The chain has TRBV6-4 and TRBJ2-3; perhaps TRBD2 as D (5 bases). CDR3 size: 14 residues. The V gene's germline CDR1 is MRHNA and CDR2 SNTAGT. Trimming removed 2 bases from V and 2 bases from J, with 8 bases in between. DNA of the CDR3: TGTGCCAGCAGTGACGGGGAGCCCACAGATACGCAGTATTTT. As protein: CASSDGEPTDTQYF.

Only a few counts were recorded for this clone. J is TRBJ1-2 and V is TRBV11-2; no clear D. This CDR3 spans 16 amino acids. V was trimmed by 4 bases and J by 3 bases, leaving 18 bases between them. Per the germline V gene, CDR1 is SGHAT and CDR2 is FQNNGV. CDR3 in amino acids: CASSSPKVGRHYGYTF. The CDR3, as DNA: TGTGCCAGCAGCTCCCCCAAAGTGGGCAGACACTATGGCTACACCTTC.

This chain joins TRBV25-1 and TRBJ1-2, with TRBD1 matching over 9 bases. Trimming took 7 bases from V and 7 from J; bases not matched to a gene: 10. The CDR3 length is 14 residues. Germline-derived CDR1 and CDR2 are MGHDK and SYGVNS. The CDR3 protein is CASTPSTGGRGYTF. DNA of the CDR3: TGTGCCAGCACGCCCTCGACAGGGGGTCGTGGCTACACCTTC.

The rearrangement joins TRBV5-1 to TRBJ1-1; weak D call: TRBD1 (6 bases). The germline V gene encodes CDR1 SGHRS and CDR2 YFSETQ. This CDR3 is built from 15 residues. V was pared by 0 bases and J by 0 bases, with 9 bases between. CDR3 residues: CASSLDPGVNTEAFF. DNA for the CDR3: TGCGCCAGCAGCTTGGATCCAGGGGTGAACACTGAAGCTTTCTTT.

The chain recombines TRBV18 with TRBJ2-7, with 8 nucleotides matching TRBD1. Germline CDR1 is KGHSH and CDR2 is LQKENI. CDR3 length: 15 amino acids. Trimming cost V 6 bases and J 3 bases; bases outside gene matches: 10. CDR3 bases: TGTGCCAGCTCCCCCCGAGACAGGGGCCTCTACGAGCAGTACTTC. It specifies CASSPRDRGLYEQYF.

CDR3 amino acids: CASSDSPAGGGDTQYF. CDR3 coding DNA: TGTGCCAGCAGTGACAGCCCTGCGGGAGGGGGAGATACGCAGTATTTT. The chain joins TRBV6-4 to TRBJ2-3; 9 bases fit TRBD2. CDR3 length equals 16 residues. Germline assignment: CDR1 MRHNA and CDR2 SNTAGT. The V segment lost 2 bases and the J segment 5 bases; nucleotides outside the gene matches: 8.

V and J are TRBV4-1 and TRBJ2-7; 8 bases align to TRBD2. V lost 2 bases to trimming and J lost 3 bases; unmatched junction nucleotides: 6. CDR1 is MGHRA, CDR2 YSYEKL, per germline. The CDR3 length is 15 residues. The CDR3 DNA sequence: TGCGCCAGCAGCCAAATCCAGAGCGGGAGCTACGAGCAGTACTTC. It codes for CASSQIQSGSYEQYF.

The V and J genes are TRBV5-4 and TRBJ2-4; 13 bases match TRBD2. CDR1 and CDR2 from the germline V gene are SGHNT and YYREEE (reference sequence). The CDR3 loop spans 17 amino acids. The ends lost 6 bases at V and 0 bases at J; junction bases unmatched: 6. In DNA form, the CDR3 reads TGTGCCAGCACACTAGCGGGAGGGACTCTAGCCAAAAACATTCAGTACTTC. It yields the protein CASTLAGGTLAKNIQYF.

The DNA for the CDR3 is TGTGCCAGCAGTTTACTAGCCCCTTATAATGAAAAACTGTTTTTT. Translation gives CASSLLAPYNEKLFF. The chain combines TRBV28 with TRBJ1-4; D is ambiguous. V was trimmed by 2 bases and J by 4 bases, leaving 11 bases between them. The CDR3 extends over 15 amino acids. CDR1 and CDR2 from the germline V gene are MDHEN and SYDVKM.

The gene calls are TRBV7-6 and TRBJ1-6, with D tentatively TRBD1 (5 bases). Germline assignment: CDR1 SGHVS and CDR2 FNYEAQ. Trimming pared 3 bases from V and 8 bases from J, leaving 11 bases between. This CDR3 is built from 14 residues. CDR3 residues: CASSLGGLHSPLHF. DNA for the CDR3: TGTGCCAGCAGCTTGGGGGGTTTGCATTCACCCCTCCACTTT.

The V call is TRBV11-3, the J call TRBJ2-7; maybe TRBD1 (5 bases). The CDR3 spans 14 residues. CDR1 is SGHNT and CDR2 is YENEEA in the germline V gene. The ends were cut back, 5 bases at V and 6 bases at J, with 17 bases in the middle. The CDR3 protein is CASSDLVAGPEQYF. DNA for the CDR3: TGTGCCAGCAGCGACTTAGTGGCAGGGCCCGAGCAGTACTTC.

The V call is TRBV6-5, the J call TRBJ2-2; 7 positions match TRBD2. The CDR3 has 15 residues. CDR1 is MNHEY, CDR2 SVGAGI, per germline. V trimming: 8 bases; J trimming: 0 bases; junction bases outside the gene matches: 6. In DNA form, the CDR3 reads TGTGCCAGCCAGCGGGAAAAATCGAACACCGGGGAGCTGTTTTTT. This encodes CASQREKSNTGELFF.

This chain joins TRBV9 and TRBJ2-7; no clear D. The CDR3 contains 12 residues. The ends were cut back, 0 bases at V and 3 bases at J, with 4 bases in the middle. Germline V lookup: CDR1 SGDLS, CDR2 YYNGEE. The CDR3 nucleotides read TGTGCCAGCAGCGTAGACTACTACGAGCAGTACTTC. Translating gives CASSVDYYEQYF.

In the case of this clone: Relative to the germline gene, one junction end is altered; a read error may explain this. The chain recombines TRBV7-9 with TRBJ2-2; D perhaps matches TRBD2 (6 bases). CDR1 is SEHNR and CDR2 is FQNEAQ in the germline V gene (reference sequence). This CDR3 region has 14 residues. DNA for the CDR3: TGTGCCAGCAGTTTAGGAGGGAGTACCGGGGAGCTGTTTTTT. As protein: CASSLGGSTGELFF.

This chain links TRBV11-2 with TRBJ2-3, with 7 positions matching TRBD2. This CDR3 has 18 residues. Trimming removed 1 base from V and 5 bases from J; junction bases left unmatched: 15. Per germline, CDR1 SGHAT and CDR2 FQNNGV. The CDR3 region is CASSLGPIGGGPLDTQYF. The DNA for the CDR3 is TGTGCCAGCAGCTTAGGACCGATTGGGGGAGGGCCCTTAGATACGCAGTATTTT.

The chain has TRBV10-3 and TRBJ2-5, with D perhaps matching TRBD1 (5 bases). This CDR3 is 13 amino acids long. CDR1 and CDR2 from the germline V gene are ENHRY and SYGVKD. Deletions cut 8 bases from V and 4 bases from J, with 14 bases between. The CDR3 bases are TGTGCCATCCCCCATCAGGGTGGAGAGACCCAGTACTTC. This encodes CAIPHQGGETQYF.

The chain combines TRBV11-1 with TRBJ2-1; the match to TRBD2 covers 10 bases. CDR1 is SGHAT, CDR2 FQDESV, per germline (reference sequence). The CDR3 sequence is 19 residues long. V gave up 1 base and J gave up 1 base; unmatched junction bases: 10. CDR3: CASSLDGLAGAPSYNEQFF. The CDR3 nucleotides are TGTGCCAGCAGCTTAGATGGTCTAGCGGGGGCCCCATCCTACAATGAGCAGTTCTTC.

J is TRBJ1-5 and V is TRBV19, with 9 nucleotides matching TRBD1. CDR3 size: 16 residues. CDR1 LNHDA and CDR2 SQIVND come from the germline V gene (reference sequence). Trimming took 1 base from V and 3 from J; bases not matched to a gene: 4. This chain's CDR3 is CASSIGDRVPNQPQHF. DNA of the CDR3: TGTGCCAGTAGTATAGGGGACAGGGTTCCCAATCAGCCCCAGCATTTT.

The chain is built from TRBV28 and TRBJ2-3; 8 bases are a match to TRBD2. J was trimmed by 1 base and V by 4 bases; bases with no gene match: 4. Germline CDR1 MDHEN, CDR2 SYDVKM. This CDR3 region has 15 residues. CDR3 protein: CASSSTGGRTDTQYF. In nucleotides, the CDR3 is TGTGCCAGCAGTTCTACGGGGGGGCGCACAGATACGCAGTATTTT.

V gene TRBV7-9 combines with J gene TRBJ2-4; TRBD2 agrees at 9 bases. The CDR3 covers 18 residues. V dropped 3 bases and J dropped 9; count of bases not matched to a gene: 18. Germline CDR1 and CDR2: SEHNR and FQNEAQ (reference sequence). In DNA, the CDR3 is TGTGCCAGCAGCTTCGGCCACCGTCTAGCGGGGACCCAAGGCATTCAGTACTTC. It codes for CASSFGHRLAGTQGIQYF.

The CDR3 reads CASSLPTENSPLHF. The CDR3 DNA follows: TGTGCCAGCAGCTTACCGACGGAGAATTCACCCCTCCACTTT. This sequence joins TRBV11-2 and TRBJ1-6; D call uncertain. Trimming left V 2 bases short and J 7 bases short, with 9 bases between. Germline CDR1 and CDR2: SGHAT and FQNNGV. The length of the CDR3 is 14 residues.

V and J are TRBV7-6 and TRBJ2-1; 8 bases are a match to TRBD2. There are 15 residues in the CDR3. Trimming took 5 bases from V and 9 from J; bases not matched to a gene: 12. Germline CDR1 is SGHVS and CDR2 is FNYEAQ. DNA for the CDR3: TGTGCCAGCAGCGAGGAAGCGGGAGCTTTCGTTGAGCAGTTCTTC. Protein product: CASSEEAGAFVEQFF.

The chain uses TRBV4-2 and TRBJ2-2; 9 bases align to TRBD2. This CDR3 has 15 amino acids. The germline V gene encodes CDR1 LGHNA and CDR2 YNFKEQ. Trimming took 0 bases from V and 4 from J; bases not matched to a gene: 0. CDR3 DNA: TGTGCCAGCAGCCAAGATAGCGGGAGCACCGGGGAGCTGTTTTTT. Translating gives CASSQDSGSTGELFF.

The table lists this clone with a few counts. The genes are TRBV27 and TRBJ1-6, with no clear D. The V end was cut by 4 bases, the J end by 9 bases, with 22 bases between. This CDR3 has 17 amino acids. Germline CDR1 MNHEY, CDR2 SMNVEV (reference sequence). In DNA, the CDR3 is TGTGCCAGCAGTTCCCCCGCCGAGGAAGGTTCGGCTTCACCCCTCCACTTT. Protein product: CASSSPAEEGSASPLHF.